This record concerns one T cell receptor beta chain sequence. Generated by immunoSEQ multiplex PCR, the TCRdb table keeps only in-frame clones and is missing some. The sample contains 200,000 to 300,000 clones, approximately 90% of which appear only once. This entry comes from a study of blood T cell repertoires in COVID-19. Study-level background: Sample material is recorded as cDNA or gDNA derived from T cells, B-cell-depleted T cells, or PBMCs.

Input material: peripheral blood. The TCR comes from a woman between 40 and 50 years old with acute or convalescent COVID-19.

Here the CDR3 DNA reads TGCGCCAGCAGCCATCAGGGGACTATCAACCACTTCACAGATACGCAGTATTTT. It is translated as CASSHQGTINHFTDTQYF. This chain uses TRBV5-1 with TRBJ2-3; TRBD2 might be the D (7 bases). This CDR3 comprises 18 residues. Trimming left V 4 bases short and J 2 bases short, with 23 bases between. Germline loops: CDR1 SGHRS, CDR2 YFSETQ.